The 10 T cell receptor beta chains presented below share a single source sample, sequenced in a study of T cells after posttransplantation cyclophosphamide. Produced via immunoSEQ multiplex PCR; TCRdb's table is partial and in-frame only. The sample contains 66,000 or so clones, around 93% of which appear only once. Sequences were obtained from PBMCs. The origin of the receptors is a woman aged 25 to 45 in good health and a related stem cell transplant donor.

This chain joins TRBV6-5 and TRBJ1-3; D is uncertain. V lost 0 bases and J 3 bases, leaving 9 bases between the germline ends. The CDR3 extends over 15 amino acids. Per the germline V gene, CDR1 is MNHEY and CDR2 is SVGAGI. The CDR3 loop is CASSYSMGSGNTIYF. The DNA for the CDR3 is TGTGCCAGCAGTTACTCGATGGGGAGTGGAAACACCATATATTTT.

This chain connects TRBV7-2 to TRBJ1-5; D is perhaps TRBD1 (5 bases). CDR3 length: 15 amino acids. V gave up 7 bases and J gave up 6 bases, with 19 bases separating them. CDR1 is SGHTA and CDR2 is FQGNSA in the germline V gene. CDR3 DNA: TGTGCCAGCACCACCCCTGGAGGGGTTGGTCAGCCCCAGCATTTT. It translates to CASTTPGGVGQPQHF.

The rearrangement joins TRBV7-9 to TRBJ2-1; D may correspond to TRBD1 or TRBD2 (5 bases each). The V end lost 1 base, the J end lost 2 bases, and 12 bases lay between the germline ends. Germline V gives CDR1 SEHNR, CDR2 FQNEAQ (reference sequence). The CDR3 runs to 16 residues. CDR3 DNA sequence: TGTGCCAGCAGCTTAGTGAGGGACGGCACCTACAATGAGCAGTTCTTC. Its translation: CASSLVRDGTYNEQFF.

The chain has TRBV6-1 and TRBJ2-5; 7 bases fit TRBD1. The J segment lost 5 bases and the V segment lost 1 base, leaving 7 bases of the junction unmatched. The CDR3 loop spans 15 amino acids. Germline V gene sequence: CDR1 MNHNS, CDR2 SASEGT. The CDR3 DNA reads TGTGCCAGCAGTGAAGGATGGGGACAGATGGAGACCCAGTACTTC. It codes for CASSEGWGQMETQYF.

The J gene is TRBJ1-5, the V gene TRBV4-2; D is ambiguous. The germline V gene has CDR1 LGHNA and CDR2 YNFKEQ. V lost 0 bases, J lost 7 bases, and 10 bases lay in between. CDR3 size: 14 residues. DNA for the CDR3: TGTGCCAGCAGCCAAGACGAGGGAACGCAGCCCCAGCATTTT. This codes for CASSQDEGTQPQHF.

The chain has TRBV13 and TRBJ1-1; TRBD1 is a possible D gene (5 bases). This CDR3 has 13 residues. Between the trimmed V and J ends, which lost 5 bases and 7 bases, there was a span of 14 bases. In germline, CDR1 is PRHDT, CDR2 FYEKMQ (reference sequence). This CDR3 reads CASSLQPQGEAFF. The DNA of the CDR3 is TGTGCCAGCAGCCTTCAACCTCAGGGTGAAGCTTTCTTT.

CDR3 amino acids: CAISENRGSGNTIYF. The CDR3 nucleotides read TGTGCCATCAGCGAGAACAGGGGATCTGGAAACACCATATATTTT. The chain carries TRBV10-3 and TRBJ1-3, with 7 bases aligning to TRBD1. Losses at the gene ends were 6 bases for V and 1 base for J; bases not matched to a gene: 6. Germline lookup yields CDR1 ENHRY and CDR2 SYGVKD. The length of the CDR3 is 15 residues.

The V call is TRBV23-1, the J call TRBJ1-1; D ambiguous. TRBV23-1 is given ORF status, its function remaining uncertain. The CDR3 covers 15 residues. Trimming left V 7 bases short and J 6 bases short, with 21 bases between. The CDR3 loop is CASIPKTWEYAEAFF. The CDR3 coding sequence is TGCGCCAGCATCCCGAAGACCTGGGAGTACGCTGAAGCTTTCTTT.

The J gene is TRBJ1-5, the V gene TRBV9; D unresolved. The CDR3 loop spans 15 amino acids. Germline V gives CDR1 SGDLS, CDR2 YYNGEE. V lost 0 bases and J lost 2, with 9 bases in between. In DNA, the CDR3 is TGTGCCAGCAGCGTAGACCCCCAAGGCAATCAGCCCCAGCATTTT. Its protein is CASSVDPQGNQPQHF.

The chain uses TRBV5-1 and TRBJ2-7; D is undetermined. Trimming took off 2 bases at V and 6 bases at J, with 9 bases between the two ends. Germline CDR1 is SGHRS and CDR2 is YFSETQ. The CDR3 covers 12 residues. The CDR3 DNA reads as TGCGCCAGCAGCTTCGGGCGTGGCGAGCAGTACTTC. Amino acid sequence: CASSFGRGEQYF.